The 21 T cell receptor beta chains in this list originate from one sample, sequenced in a study of cytomegalovirus exposure and HLA in healthy donors. The PCR used 60 Vbeta and 13 Jbeta primers. Profiling relied on immunoSEQ multiplex PCR, and the TCRdb table lists in-frame clones only, not all of them. The table records around 86,000 clones, 7.5% to 8.5% of them present only once. Specimen: PBMCs. Receptors were obtained from a man aged 45-65 years in good health and CMV-seronegative.

CDR3 amino acids: CASGPDTQGNTGELFF. CDR3 DNA sequence: TGTGCTAGTGGTCCCGACACACAGGGTAACACCGGGGAGCTGTTTTTT. J is TRBJ2-2 and V is TRBV12-5; D may be TRBD1 (6 bases). The CDR3 is 16 residues long. Trimming removed 5 bases from V and 2 bases from J, with 15 bases in between. The germline gives CDR1 LGHNT, CDR2 FRNRAP.

In its sample, this clone was seen a few times. The chain links TRBV28 to TRBJ1-4, with D possibly TRBD1 on 5 matching bases. Trimming shortened V by 5 bases and J by 8 bases, and 18 bases separated the two germline ends. Germline assignment: CDR1 MDHEN and CDR2 SYDVKM. CDR3 length: 15 amino acids. The CDR3 DNA follows: TGTGCCAGCAGTCGCCAGACAGACACCGACGAAAAACTGTTTTTT. It codes for CASSRQTDTDEKLFF.

V usage is TRBV7-9 and J usage is TRBJ1-6; 11 bases are a match to TRBD1. The J segment lost 10 bases and the V segment lost 1 base, leaving 3 bases of the junction unmatched. Germline CDR1 and CDR2: SEHNR and FQNEAQ (reference sequence). The CDR3 contains 15 residues. Written as DNA, the CDR3 is TGTGCCAGCAGCTTAGGAGGACAGGGGGCATCACCCCTCCACTTT. Translation: CASSLGGQGASPLHF.

This clone has just a few counts. The V and J genes are TRBV5-1 and TRBJ2-2, with TRBD1 matching over 9 bases. J was trimmed by 5 bases and V by 2 bases; bases with no gene match: 10. From germline, CDR1 is SGHRS and CDR2 YFSETQ. This CDR3 is 17 amino acids long. The CDR3 loop is CASSLLGQGRGTGELFF. CDR3 nucleotides: TGCGCCAGCAGCTTACTGGGACAGGGTCGTGGAACCGGGGAGCTGTTTTTT.

J is TRBJ2-3 and V is TRBV6-6, with TRBD1 as a possible D gene (6 bases). This CDR3 has 15 amino acids. Trimming left V 6 bases short and J 3 bases short, with 16 bases between. From germline, CDR1 is MNHNY and CDR2 SVGAGI (reference sequence). This CDR3 is CASRTRAGETDTQYF. The CDR3 bases are TGTGCCAGCAGAACTCGTGCAGGGGAAACAGATACGCAGTATTTT.

A few counts support this clone. The chain couples TRBV6-6 to TRBJ1-2; the D gene is possibly TRBD1 (6 bases). V lost 5 bases and J 4 bases, leaving 14 bases between the germline ends. Germline CDR1 MNHNY, CDR2 SVGAGI (reference sequence). This CDR3 is 14 amino acids long. The CDR3 bases are TGTGCCAGCAGTGGAACAGGGTTGGGCTATGGCTACACCTTC. Amino acid sequence: CASSGTGLGYGYTF.

This clone was counted between two and nine times. V is TRBV27 and J is TRBJ1-6; a weak D match, TRBD1 (6 bases). With 6 bases removed from V and 8 bases from J, the gap between germline ends came to 17 bases. The CDR3 runs to 15 residues. The germline V gene encodes CDR1 MNHEY and CDR2 SMNVEV (reference sequence). The CDR3 sequence is CASRSLSQGHSPLHF. The CDR3 DNA reads as TGTGCCAGCAGATCGTTGAGTCAGGGGCATTCACCCCTCCACTTT.

This sequence joins TRBV2 and TRBJ2-5; 8 nucleotides match TRBD1. Trimming took 6 bases from V and 4 from J; bases not matched to a gene: 13. The CDR3 loop spans 16 amino acids. CDR1 and CDR2 (germline): SNHLY, FYNNEI. CDR3 bases: TGTGCCAGCAGCTCGACGGACAGGGTGAGGCGAGAGACCCAGTACTTC. It translates to CASSSTDRVRRETQYF.

The sample holds a few counts of this clone. J is TRBJ1-2 and V is TRBV19; 8 positions match TRBD1. Trimming removed 4 bases from V and 4 bases from J; junction bases left unmatched: 8. Germline assignment: CDR1 LNHDA and CDR2 SQIVND (reference sequence). This CDR3 has 15 amino acids. The CDR3 sequence: CASSTVRQGSYGYTF. The CDR3 DNA reads as TGTGCCAGTAGTACAGTACGACAGGGGAGCTATGGCTACACCTTC. The entire variable domain, with the rest obtained from reference TRBV19 and TRBJ1-2, is as follows: DGGITQSPKYLFRKEGQNVTLSCEQNLNHDAMYWYRQDPGQGLRLIYYSQIVNDFQKGDIAEGYSVSREKKESFPLTVTSAQKNPTAFYLCASSTVRQGSYGYTFGSGTRLTVV.

The rearrangement links TRBV18 to TRBJ2-5, with a possible D match to TRBD2 (7 bases). Trimming left V 5 bases short and J 9 bases short, with 16 bases between. The CDR3 runs to 13 residues. CDR1 is KGHSH, CDR2 LQKENI, per germline. CDR3 coding DNA: TGTGCCAGCTCAGCGGGGGCCCCAGGTCCCCAGTACTTC. Translated, it gives CASSAGAPGPQYF.

A few counts support this clone. This chain uses TRBV29-1 with TRBJ1-1; the match to TRBD1 covers 7 bases. Per germline, CDR1 SQVTM and CDR2 ANQGSEA. The CDR3 sequence is 14 residues long. After removal of 5 bases from V and 1 base from J, the junction contained 7 bases not matched to a gene. The CDR3 reads CSVSDYRGNTEAFF. The CDR3 bases are TGCAGCGTTTCGGACTACAGGGGGAACACTGAAGCTTTCTTT. Complete variable domain (other parts from reference TRBV29-1 and TRBJ1-1): SAVISQKPSRDICQRGTSLTIQCQVDSQVTMMFWYRQQPGQSLTLIATANQGSEATYESGFVIDKFPISRPNLTFSTLTVSNMSPEDSSIYLCSVSDYRGNTEAFFGQGTRLTVV.

The chain couples TRBV30 to TRBJ2-1, with 9 bases matching TRBD2. V dropped 3 bases and J dropped 3; count of bases not matched to a gene: 6. This CDR3 has 15 amino acids. The germline V gene has CDR1 GTSNPN and CDR2 SVGIG (reference sequence). The chain's CDR3 is CAWSPEAGGYNEQFF. CDR3 sequence (DNA): TGTGCCTGGAGCCCTGAAGCGGGAGGCTACAATGAGCAGTTCTTC.

This clone was found a few times. This chain uses TRBV2 with TRBJ1-5; D unresolved. CDR1 is SNHLY and CDR2 is FYNNEI in the germline V gene. V dropped 8 bases and J dropped 7 bases, with 15 bases sitting between them. The CDR3 has 13 amino acids. The CDR3 protein is CASELTFTQPQHF. Here the CDR3 DNA reads TGTGCCAGCGAATTGACATTTACACAGCCCCAGCATTTT.

This chain uses TRBV7-3 with TRBJ2-2, with D unclear. Germline CDR1 SGHTA, CDR2 FQGTGA. V was cut by 4 bases and J by 5 bases, with 8 bases left in between. This CDR3 is built from 13 residues. CDR3 sequence (DNA): TGTGCCAGCAGCTGGTCAGATACCGGGGAGCTGTTTTTT. Amino acids: CASSWSDTGELFF.

The chain combines TRBV5-1 with TRBJ1-6, with TRBD1 matching 7 bases. CDR1 and CDR2 from the germline V gene are SGHRS and YFSETQ. The length of the CDR3 is 14 residues. The ends lost 2 bases at V and 8 bases at J; junction bases unmatched: 4. The CDR3 nucleotides read TGCGCCAGCAGCTTAAGGGGGCAGGATTCACCCCTCCACTTT. Its protein is CASSLRGQDSPLHF.

The chain links TRBV5-1 to TRBJ2-1; TRBD2 aligns across 13 bases. Germline V gene sequence: CDR1 SGHRS, CDR2 YFSETQ. CDR3 length equals 15 residues. V gave up 1 base and J gave up 8 bases; unmatched junction bases: 3. CDR3 coding DNA: TGCGCCAGCAGCTTGATACTAGCGGGAGGGCATGAGCAGTTCTTC. Translated, it gives CASSLILAGGHEQFF. The entire variable domain, with the rest obtained from reference TRBV5-1 and TRBJ2-1, is as follows: KAGVTQTPRYLIKTRGQQVTLSCSPISGHRSVSWYQQTPGQGLQFLFEYFSETQRNKGNFPGRFSGRQFSNSRSEMNVSTLELGDSALYLCASSLILAGGHEQFFGPGTRLTVL.

This clone was detected only a few times. This chain links TRBV13 with TRBJ1-2, with D hard to call. The CDR3 sequence is 14 residues long. V was shortened by 0 bases and J by 4 bases, with 9 bases between the two germline ends. In germline, CDR1 is PRHDT, CDR2 FYEKMQ (reference sequence). The CDR3 DNA follows: TGTGCCAGCAGCTTAGGGAAGGCGGGCTATGGCTACACCTTC. This gives the protein CASSLGKAGYGYTF.

The chain couples TRBV6-5 to TRBJ1-1, with D possibly being TRBD1 (5 bases). The CDR3 covers 13 residues. Germline V gene sequence: CDR1 MNHEY, CDR2 SVGAGI. Trimming pared 4 bases from V and 6 bases from J, leaving 12 bases between. The CDR3 spells CASSFSWDSEAFF. In DNA form, the CDR3 reads TGTGCCAGCAGTTTCTCGTGGGACTCTGAAGCTTTCTTT.

V usage is TRBV19 and J usage is TRBJ2-7, with TRBD2 matching 9 bases. Losses at the gene ends were 7 bases for V and 5 bases for J; bases not matched to a gene: 6. Germline CDR1 reads LNHDA; CDR2 reads SQIVND (reference sequence). The CDR3 length is 13 residues. The DNA of the CDR3 is TGTGCCAGTAAGGATAGCGGGAGTAACGAGCAGTACTTC. Protein product: CASKDSGSNEQYF. The variable domain in full, with the rest retrieved from reference TRBV19 and TRBJ2-7, is DGGITQSPKYLFRKEGQNVTLSCEQNLNHDAMYWYRQDPGQGLRLIYYSQIVNDFQKGDIAEGYSVSREKKESFPLTVTSAQKNPTAFYLCASKDSGSNEQYFGPGTRLTVT.

This chain links TRBV11-2 with TRBJ1-3; 9 bases agree with TRBD1. The V gene end was trimmed by 2 bases and the J gene end by 4 bases; junction bases not matched to a gene: 3. The CDR3 is made up of 15 amino acids. In germline, CDR1 is SGHAT, CDR2 FQNNGV. CDR3: CASSLQTGGGNTIYF. CDR3 DNA: TGTGCCAGCAGCTTACAGACAGGGGGAGGAAACACCATATATTTT. Full variable domain (outside the CDR3, taken from reference TRBV11-2 and TRBJ1-3): EAGVAQSPRYKIIEKRQSVAFWCNPISGHATLYWYQQILGQGPKLLIQFQNNGVVDDSQLPKDRFSAERLKGVDSTLKIQPAKLEDSAVYLCASSLQTGGGNTIYFGEGSWLTVV.

The rearrangement links TRBV9 to TRBJ2-2; D might be TRBD2 (5 bases). The germline CDR1 and CDR2 sequences are SGDLS and YYNGEE. V lost 7 bases and J 9 bases, leaving 25 bases between the germline ends. The CDR3 loop spans 16 amino acids. For the CDR3, the DNA is TGTGCCAGCGGGTTATCGAAGGACGGGGTATGGCGGGAGCTGTTTTTT. It is translated as CASGLSKDGVWRELFF. Together with reference TRBV9 and TRBJ2-2, the CDR3 gives the full variable domain: DSGVTQTPKHLITATGQRVTLRCSPRSGDLSVYWYQQSLDQGLQFLIQYYNGEERAKGNILERFSAQQFPDLHSELNLSSLELGDSALYFCASGLSKDGVWRELFFGEGSRLTVL.